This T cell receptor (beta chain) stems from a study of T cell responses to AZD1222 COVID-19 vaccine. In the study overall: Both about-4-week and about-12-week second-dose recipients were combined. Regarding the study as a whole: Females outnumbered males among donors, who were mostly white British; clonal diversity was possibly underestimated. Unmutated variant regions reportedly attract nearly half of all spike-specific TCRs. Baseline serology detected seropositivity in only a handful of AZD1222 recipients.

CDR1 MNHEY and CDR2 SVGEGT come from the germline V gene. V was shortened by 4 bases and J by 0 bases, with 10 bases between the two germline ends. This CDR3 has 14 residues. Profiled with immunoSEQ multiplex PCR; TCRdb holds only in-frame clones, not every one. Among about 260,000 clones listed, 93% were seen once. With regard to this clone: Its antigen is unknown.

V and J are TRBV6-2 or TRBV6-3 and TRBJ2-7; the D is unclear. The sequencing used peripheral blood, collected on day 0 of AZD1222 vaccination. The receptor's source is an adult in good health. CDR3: CASSFRADSYEQYF. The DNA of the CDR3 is TGTGCCAGCAGTTTCCGGGCCGACTCCTACGAGCAGTACTTC.